Listed below are T cell receptor beta chains from one sample, sequenced in a study of Ad26.COV2.S vaccination and SARS-CoV-2 variants. Clones were sequenced by immunoSEQ multiplex PCR, and TCRdb holds only the in-frame ones, with some missing. The data contain a few hundred thousand clones, roughly 84% of them seen just once; the ten biggest clones take up roughly 3.2%. Sample: peripheral blood, taken in a trial of Ad26.COV2.S vaccine versus placebo. Receptors originate from a person aged 18 to 59 who received the Ad26.COV2.S COVID-19 vaccine or a placebo. The CDR3 runs from the conserved cysteine through the conserved F or W. A D gene is named only where the DNA matches it firmly. Clone size is shown for a subset of rows, as once, few, many or a class of expanded clone.

cdr3_length	j_call	clone_size	d_call	v_call	cdr3_aa	cdr3_nt
16	TRBJ1-4	NA	TRBD1	TRBV19	CASSSTGGGTNEKLFF	TGTGCCAGTAGTAGCACAGGGGGCGGAACTAATGAAAAACTGTTTTTT
13	TRBJ2-5	once	NA	TRBV5-4	CASSFGPQETQYF	TGTGCCAGCAGTTTTGGACCCCAGGAGACCCAGTACTTC
14	TRBJ1-1	once	TRBD1	TRBV6-1	CASSEDRGGTEAFF	TGTGCCAGCAGTGAAGACAGGGGTGGCACTGAAGCTTTCTTT
17	TRBJ2-6	NA	NA	TRBV5-5	CASSLDRVGSGANVLTF	TGTGCCAGCAGCTTGGACAGGGTAGGCTCTGGGGCCAACGTCCTGACTTTC
14	TRBJ2-1	few	TRBD1	TRBV7-2	CASSLEGDRSEQFF	TGTGCCAGCAGCTTAGAGGGGGACAGGTCGGAGCAGTTCTTC
15	TRBJ1-1	NA	NA	TRBV25-1	CASSTGPAPNTEAFF	TGTGCCAGCAGTACCGGCCCGGCCCCGAACACTGAAGCTTTCTTT
15	TRBJ1-5	NA	TRBD1	TRBV27	CASSLGWDSVQPQHF	TGTGCCAGCAGTTTAGGATGGGACAGTGTTCAGCCCCAGCATTTT
17	TRBJ1-5	few	TRBD1	TRBV27	CASSLGQGALGNQPQHF	TGTGCCAGCAGTCTTGGACAGGGGGCTCTAGGCAATCAGCCCCAGCATTTT
15	TRBJ2-7	NA	NA	TRBV4-2	CASSQVRDSSYEQYF	TGTGCCAGCAGCCAAGTGCGGGATAGCTCCTACGAGCAGTACTTC
13	TRBJ2-1	NA	NA	TRBV6-5	CATYRQLSGEQFF	TGTGCCACTTACAGACAGCTTAGCGGTGAGCAGTTCTTC
16	TRBJ1-5	NA	TRBD1	TRBV19	CASSTNRAGGHQPQHF	TGTGCCAGTAGTACGAACCGCGCAGGGGGTCATCAGCCCCAGCATTTT
14	TRBJ2-1	NA	NA	TRBV29-1	CSVRTGSTYNEQFF	TGCAGCGTGAGAACAGGTTCTACCTACAATGAGCAGTTCTTC
14	TRBJ2-3	NA	NA	TRBV6-5	CASRAGGATDTQYF	TGTGCCAGCAGGGCCGGGGGTGCCACAGATACGCAGTATTTT
13	TRBJ2-1	NA	NA	TRBV4-1	CASSGGGYNEQFF	TGCGCCAGCAGCGGCGGAGGGTACAATGAGCAGTTCTTC
15	TRBJ1-3	NA	TRBD1	TRBV10-3	CAISAQGALGNTIYF	TGTGCCATCAGTGCACAGGGGGCGCTGGGAAACACCATATATTTT
16	TRBJ2-1	NA	NA	TRBV10-3	CAISGTGSPMGAEQFF	TGTGCCATCAGTGGCACCGGGAGCCCAATGGGGGCTGAGCAGTTCTTC
12	TRBJ2-7	NA	NA	TRBV30	CAWTGGSYEQYF	TGTGCCTGGACAGGGGGGTCCTACGAGCAGTACTTC
15	TRBJ1-2	NA	NA	TRBV19	CASMRGAAPNYGYTF	TGTGCCAGTATGAGGGGGGCCGCTCCTAACTATGGCTACACCTTC
15	TRBJ2-7	NA	TRBD2	TRBV3-1/TRBV3-2	CASSPGLAITYEQYF	TGTGCCAGCAGCCCAGGACTAGCGATTACCTACGAGCAGTACTTC
14	TRBJ1-1	NA	NA	TRBV5-1	CASSLAVVNTEAFF	TGCGCCAGCAGCTTGGCCGTAGTGAACACTGAAGCTTTCTTT
12	TRBJ1-1	NA	NA	TRBV30	CAWSVWNTEAFF	TGTGCCTGGAGTGTATGGAACACTGAAGCTTTCTTT
12	TRBJ1-1	few	NA	TRBV13	CASSFEFQGTFF	TGTGCCAGCAGCTTTGAGTTTCAGGGAACTTTCTTT
16	TRBJ1-6	NA	NA	TRBV9	CASSVEGSPYNSPLHF	TGTGCCAGCAGCGTAGAGGGGTCTCCCTATAATTCACCCCTCCACTTT
15	TRBJ1-1	NA	TRBD1	TRBV5-1	CASSWTGQGYTEAFF	TGCGCCAGCAGCTGGACGGGACAGGGGTACACTGAAGCTTTCTTT
15	TRBJ1-1	once	NA	TRBV27	CASSFILGMNTEAFF	TGTGCCAGCAGTTTTATTTTGGGCATGAACACTGAAGCTTTCTTT
12	TRBJ2-5	NA	NA	TRBV27	CASSLPGETQYF	TGTGCCAGCAGTTTGCCAGGAGAGACCCAGTACTTC
11	TRBJ2-7	NA	NA	TRBV25-1	CASSVGYEQYF	TGTGCCAGCAGTGTGGGATACGAGCAGTACTTC
13	TRBJ1-6	NA	TRBD1	TRBV7-9	CAIPGTESSPLHF	TGTGCCATCCCCGGGACAGAAAGTTCACCCCTCCACTTT
16	TRBJ1-5	few	TRBD1	TRBV7-6	CASSAGTAYSNQPQHF	TGTGCCAGCAGCGCCGGGACAGCTTATAGCAATCAGCCCCAGCATTTT
15	TRBJ1-4	NA	NA	TRBV7-2	CASSPYGATNEKLFF	TGTGCCAGCAGCCCCTATGGAGCAACTAATGAAAAACTGTTTTTT
14	TRBJ2-1	NA	TRBD1	TRBV4-2	CASAGDRGYNEQFF	TGTGCCAGCGCCGGGGACAGGGGTTACAATGAGCAGTTCTTC
17	TRBJ2-3	NA	TRBD2	TRBV7-7	CASSPRGGPGSTDTQYF	TGTGCTAGCAGCCCCCGGGGGGGCCCAGGGAGTACAGATACGCAGTATTTT
14	TRBJ1-2	NA	TRBD1	TRBV30	CAWSVFDRVGGYTF	TGTGCCTGGAGTGTATTTGACAGGGTAGGGGGCTACACCTTC
15	TRBJ1-4	few	NA	TRBV9	CASSTQGWSNEKLFF	TGTGCCAGCAGCACTCAGGGGTGGAGTAATGAAAAACTGTTTTTT
13	TRBJ1-1	NA	NA	TRBV11-3	CASSLETNTEAFF	TGTGCCAGCAGCTTAGAGACGAACACTGAAGCTTTCTTT
13	TRBJ1-4	once	NA	TRBV2	CASSDLTGEKLFF	TGTGCCAGCAGCGACTTGACAGGCGAAAAACTGTTTTTT
16	TRBJ2-6	NA	TRBD1	TRBV27	CASSFTGGLGANVLTF	TGTGCCAGCAGTTTTACAGGGGGTCTGGGGGCCAACGTCCTGACTTTC
14	TRBJ2-7	NA	NA	TRBV5-4	CASSFTTGFHEQYF	TGTGCCAGCAGCTTCACGACCGGATTCCACGAGCAGTACTTC
13	TRBJ1-4	NA	NA	TRBV25-1	CASSEYGRDWLFF	TGTGCCAGCAGTGAATATGGGAGGGACTGGCTGTTTTTT
14	TRBJ1-1	NA	NA	TRBV4-2	CASSQDLLNFIAFF	TGTGCCAGCAGCCAAGATCTGTTGAATTTTATAGCTTTCTTT
18	TRBJ2-2	NA	TRBD1	TRBV5-1	CASSLAPTGGYGAGELFF	TGCGCCAGCAGCTTGGCCCCAACAGGGGGCTACGGGGCCGGGGAGCTGTTTTTT
14	TRBJ1-2	NA	TRBD1	TRBV30	CAWSVQGGGSGYTF	TGTGCCTGGAGTGTACAAGGGGGCGGGAGTGGCTACACCTTC
14	TRBJ1-2	NA	TRBD1	TRBV7-2	CASSLASGGYGYTF	TGTGCCAGCAGCTTAGCGTCAGGGGGCTATGGCTACACCTTC
14	TRBJ1-1	NA	NA	TRBV19	CASSISEGGAEAFF	TGTGCCAGTAGTATAAGTGAGGGAGGGGCCGAAGCTTTCTTT
15	TRBJ1-1	NA	NA	TRBV2	CASNGEGQTNTEAFF	TGTGCCAGCAACGGAGAGGGTCAAACGAACACTGAAGCTTTCTTT
15	TRBJ1-1	NA	NA	TRBV21-1	CASSKTGTESKEAFF	TGTGCCAGCAGCAAGACCGGGACAGAGAGTAAGGAAGCTTTCTTT
15	TRBJ1-1	NA	NA	TRBV19	CASSLGADMNTEAFF	TGTGCCAGTAGTCTCGGGGCGGACATGAACACTGAAGCTTTCTTT
13	TRBJ1-2	NA	TRBD1	TRBV28	CASSLDRGHGYTF	TGTGCCAGCAGCCTCGACAGGGGTCATGGCTACACCTTC
11	TRBJ2-7	NA	NA	TRBV27	CASTYNYEQYF	TGTGCCAGCACCTATAACTACGAGCAGTACTTC
14	TRBJ1-1	NA	NA	TRBV4-1	CASSQWDSNTEAFF	TGCGCCAGCAGCCAATGGGACTCCAACACTGAAGCTTTCTTT
16	TRBJ2-5	once	NA	TRBV5-6	CASRPYGNQGWETQYF	TGTGCCAGCAGGCCCTACGGTAATCAGGGGTGGGAGACCCAGTACTTC
15	TRBJ2-7	NA	NA	TRBV6-2/TRBV6-3	CASSSGGGPSYEQYF	TGTGCCAGCAGTTCGGGAGGGGGCCCCAGCTACGAGCAGTACTTC
19	TRBJ1-1	NA	NA	TRBV19	CASSIDRPPGATSQTEAFF	TGTGCCAGTAGTATAGATCGCCCCCCTGGGGCAACATCGCAAACAGAAGCTTTCTTT
13	TRBJ2-7	NA	TRBD1	TRBV29-1	CSVSRQGIYEQYF	TGCAGCGTGAGCCGACAGGGGATCTACGAGCAGTACTTC
17	TRBJ1-5	NA	NA	TRBV9	CASSVVPWRRSNQPQHF	TGTGCCAGCAGCGTAGTTCCTTGGCGTCGGTCCAATCAGCCCCAGCATTTT
12	TRBJ2-7	NA	NA	TRBV18	CASSPNNYEQYF	TGTGCCAGCTCACCCAATAACTACGAGCAGTACTTC
15	TRBJ2-6	NA	NA	TRBV19	CASSRPSSGANVLTF	TGTGCCAGTAGTAGACCTTCCTCTGGGGCCAACGTCCTGACTTTC
16	TRBJ1-1	NA	NA	TRBV28	CASRPGMRVWNTEAFF	TGTGCCAGCAGACCCGGGATGAGGGTATGGAACACTGAAGCTTTCTTT